Listed below are T cell receptor beta chains from one sample, sequenced in a study of shared clonotypes between healthy human individuals. This table comes from immunoSEQ multiplex PCR, and its TCRdb copy is limited to in-frame clones, with some not included. The sample lists under 2,500,000 clones, approximately 94% occurring once. Material for sequencing was naive CD4+ T cells sorted from blood. All receptors derive from a man aged 18 to 30 in good health. Each CDR3 is given with its conserved first and last residue. Each record gives: V gene, CDR3 protein.

v_call: TRBV5-1
cdr3_aa: CASSAWTPDYGYTF

v_call: TRBV28
cdr3_aa: CASLSGVYEQYF

v_call: TRBV29-1
cdr3_aa: CSPGGRNTEAFF

v_call: TRBV10-2
cdr3_aa: CASGPADYEQYF

v_call: TRBV6-5
cdr3_aa: CASTQRAGGFTEAFF

v_call: TRBV30
cdr3_aa: CAWSRLSYEQYF

v_call: TRBV2
cdr3_aa: CASTLGQGIQETQYF

v_call: TRBV2
cdr3_aa: CASSEDRGLYNEQFF

v_call: TRBV29-1
cdr3_aa: CSVVLQGASTDTQYF

v_call: TRBV7-2
cdr3_aa: CASTLASGRSETQYF

v_call: TRBV7-5
cdr3_aa: CARSPPGHEEKLFF

v_call: TRBV6-1
cdr3_aa: CASSGRDTLNYGYTF

v_call: TRBV6-5
cdr3_aa: CASSYMGSQPQHF

v_call: TRBV18
cdr3_aa: CASSRGQGTDTQYF

v_call: TRBV5-1
cdr3_aa: CASSLRTSGSVGEQYF

v_call: TRBV5-1
cdr3_aa: CASSLGSGTSGKETQYF

v_call: TRBV25-1
cdr3_aa: CASSEWRASTDTQYF

v_call: TRBV4-1
cdr3_aa: CASSHLPGQALNTEAFF

v_call: TRBV9
cdr3_aa: CASSETGDLGAGANVLTF

v_call: TRBV28
cdr3_aa: CASKYQGVSEKLFF

v_call: TRBV28
cdr3_aa: CASSRLFSNQPQHF

v_call: TRBV4-1
cdr3_aa: CASSQLFGTVSGNTIYF

v_call: TRBV10-3
cdr3_aa: CATEGLAGAHEQYF

v_call: TRBV6-6
cdr3_aa: CASTYGGPTPLHF

v_call: TRBV9
cdr3_aa: CASSVGPRQGMTSPLHF

v_call: TRBV7-3
cdr3_aa: CASSSTGAGNEKLFF

v_call: TRBV27
cdr3_aa: CASSTGQGAVYEQYF

v_call: TRBV2
cdr3_aa: CASCTGTGALWNSPLHF

v_call: TRBV10-3
cdr3_aa: CAISGDRVFEQYF

v_call: TRBV6-5
cdr3_aa: CASSPGTSVYEQYF

v_call: TRBV7-2
cdr3_aa: CASSLGVGVNSPLHF

v_call: TRBV19
cdr3_aa: CASSITGGGELFF

v_call: TRBV5-1
cdr3_aa: CASSFTKDTEAFF

v_call: TRBV6-6
cdr3_aa: CASRPPPGQGNNEQFF

v_call: TRBV4-1
cdr3_aa: CASGLERYTGELFF

v_call: TRBV4-1
cdr3_aa: CASSHRDTSYEQYF

v_call: TRBV5-1
cdr3_aa: CASSLWEGPLYGYTF

v_call: TRBV29-1
cdr3_aa: CSAGRGYNEQFF

v_call: TRBV6-5
cdr3_aa: CASRNRDANGYTF

v_call: TRBV18
cdr3_aa: CASSPRTSGHTDTQYF

v_call: TRBV19
cdr3_aa: CASRRDRADTEAFF

v_call: TRBV6-1
cdr3_aa: CASRDKGSEKLFF

v_call: TRBV27
cdr3_aa: CASSLIPPGQGAYGYTF

v_call: TRBV5-1
cdr3_aa: CASGTSGRTDTQYF

v_call: TRBV29-1
cdr3_aa: CSVVRDGVETQYF

v_call: TRBV28
cdr3_aa: CASSGQFTDTQYF

v_call: TRBV7-9
cdr3_aa: CASSPSRGASYEQYF

v_call: TRBV30
cdr3_aa: CAWSHRRYRTEAFF

v_call: TRBV5-1
cdr3_aa: CASSLEAAERGYTF